This T cell receptor beta chain came from a study of beta chain features in type 1 diabetes. Study-wide findings and caveats: Compared with healthy donors, patients appeared to share more similar naive, central memory and regulatory TCRB repertoires.

J gave up 5 bases and V 4 bases, and 7 bases lay outside the gene matches. Germline V gene lookup returns CDR1 SGHNT and CDR2 YYREEE (reference sequence). This CDR3 has 17 residues. Expressed TCRB transcripts were sequenced because the isolated RNA had all been reverse transcribed beforehand. Here immunoSEQ multiplex PCR was the method, and the copy in TCRdb shows in-frame clones only, minus some. Of about 400,000 clones listed, approximately 12% were seen once; the top ten hold 0.017%. On this clone itself: Its antigen remains unknown.

The genes are TRBV5-4 and TRBJ2-3; 16 nucleotides match TRBD2. This receptor was taken from a man aged 18 to 30 in good health. Sequencing was performed on naive CD4+ T cells from blood. CDR3 amino acids: CASSPGLAGGIEDTQYF. The CDR3 DNA sequence: TGTGCCAGCAGCCCGGGACTAGCGGGAGGGATAGAAGATACGCAGTATTTT. The variable domain in full, with the rest retrieved from reference TRBV5-4 and TRBJ2-3, is ETGVTQSPTHLIKTRGQQVTLRCSSQSGHNTVSWYQQALGQGPQFIFQYYREEENGRGNFPPRFSGLQFPNYSSELNVNALELDDSALYLCASSPGLAGGIEDTQYFGPGTRLTVL.